This T cell receptor (beta chain) was captured by sequencing in a study of blood T cell repertoires in COVID-19. Libraries were prepared by immunoSEQ multiplex PCR; TCRdb keeps only in-frame clonotypes and omits some of them. The sample shows about 240,000 clones, roughly 87% of them seen only once. CDR1 and CDR2 (germline): GTSNPN, SVGIG (reference sequence). The CDR3 runs to 17 residues. The V and J ends lost 0 bases and 6 bases respectively, with 23 bases between them. Sample: PBMCs or T cells enriched from blood (not recorded which). J is TRBJ1-2 and V is TRBV30; maybe TRBD1 (6 bases). The receptor comes from a woman aged 25 to 39 with acute COVID-19. The CDR3 spells CAWSVRDIQLMFHGYTF. The CDR3 bases are TGTGCCTGGAGTGTCCGGGACATACAACTCATGTTCCATGGCTACACCTTC.